This TCR beta chain was documented in a study of T cell repertoires in cytomegalovirus infection. Overall study context: Recently identified HLA-C-restricted CMV epitopes were among the peptides used. It was the public TCR beta signatures that indicated both CMV infection and matching HLA type.

TCRdb recomputed calls from the reads with MiXCR, one row per CDR3 protein. This table holds some 940,000 distinct CDR3 sequences, 25% to 40% found once. Study-wide points: HLA-C-restricted CMV clonotypes gave the most frequent clonotype in two of eight donors.

V gave up 5 bases and J gave up 4 bases; unmatched junction bases: 8. The CDR3 has 15 residues. CDR1 LNHNV and CDR2 YYDKDF come from the germline V gene (reference sequence). This clonotype was seen more than once but under ten times. As yet, its antigen is unknown. The chain is built from TRBV15 and TRBJ1-1, with 9 bases lining up with TRBD1. The specimen comprised cultured CD8+ T cells from PBMCs, sampled from culture after CMV antigen stimulation. The source of this sequence is a human donor in good health (CMV status not recorded). Some clones in this sample may be carry-over from other donors' samples. The chain's CDR3 is CATSEQGAIGTEAFF. CDR3 bases: TGTGCCACCAGCGAACAGGGGGCAATAGGCACTGAAGCTTTCTTT. The variable domain in full, completed from reference TRBV15 and TRBJ1-1, reads DAMVIQNPRYQVTQFGKPVTLSCSQTLNHNVMYWYQQKSSQAPKLLFHYYDKDFNNEADTPDNFQSRRPNTSFCFLDIRSPGLGDTAMYLCATSEQGAIGTEAFFGQGTRLTVV.